This T cell receptor beta chain emerged from a study of T cell responses to AZD1222 COVID-19 vaccine. Broader study findings: Nearly half of unique spike-specific TCRs reportedly avoided B.1.351 and B.1.1.7 mutated regions.

As regards this clone: The target antigen is unknown.

Assay: immunoSEQ multiplex PCR; the TCRdb copy retains only in-frame clones and omits some. The sample comprises 150,000 to 200,000 clones, 80% to 90% of which are singletons, and 5% to 7% rests with the top ten. Germline CDR1 reads KGHSH; CDR2 reads LQKENI. The CDR3 is 13 amino acids. V lost 4 bases to trimming and J lost 8 bases; unmatched junction nucleotides: 5. The sample consisted of peripheral blood, taken on day 0 of AZD1222 vaccination. The V and J genes are TRBV18 and TRBJ1-2; TRBD1 matches 9 bases. The sequence derives from an adult in good health. CDR3 coding DNA: TGTGCCAGCTCACTGGGACAGGGTACAGGCTACACCTTC. Its protein is CASSLGQGTGYTF.